The next 8 T cell receptor beta chains were all read from a single sample in a study of shared clonotypes between healthy human individuals. The method was immunoSEQ multiplex PCR; TCRdb's version includes in-frame clones alone and lacks a portion of them. In the table there are under 750,000 clones, roughly 72% of which are singletons. The sample consisted of memory CD4+ T cells sorted from blood. Stated subset: CD45RA-negative fraction. These receptors all come from a woman in her twenties or thirties in good health.

The chain joins TRBV4-1 to TRBJ2-6; 14 bases map to TRBD2. V lost 4 bases to trimming and J lost 0 bases; unmatched junction nucleotides: 2. The CDR3 consists of 18 residues. CDR1 is MGHRA and CDR2 is YSYEKL in the germline V gene. In DNA, the CDR3 is TGCGCCAGCAGCCCCGGACTAGCGGGGGGCTCTGGGGCCAACGTCCTGACTTTC. This encodes CASSPGLAGGSGANVLTF.

This clone has just one count. The chain recombines TRBV7-9 with TRBJ1-4; no reliable D call. Germline assignment: CDR1 SEHNR and CDR2 FQNEAQ (reference sequence). Trimming removed 8 bases at V and 8 bases at J, with 15 bases between. There are 13 residues in the CDR3. In nucleotides, the CDR3 is TGTGCCAGCCGCCGCGGAGCGGCCGAAAAACTGTTTTTT. Its protein product is CASRRGAAEKLFF.

The chain employs TRBV28 and TRBJ1-5; 8 bases map to TRBD1. Germline assignment: CDR1 MDHEN and CDR2 SYDVKM. The CDR3 is made up of 14 amino acids. The junction had 6 bases not matched to a gene; V was cut back by 4 bases and J by 7 bases. Written as DNA, the CDR3 is TGTGCCAGCAGTTCGACAGGGGTAAAACAGCCCCAGCATTTT. Encoded protein: CASSSTGVKQPQHF.

This chain joins TRBV6-6 and TRBJ2-7; 8 bases map to TRBD1. This CDR3 has 16 amino acids. CDR1 and CDR2 (germline): MNHNY, SVGAGI (reference sequence). V shed 4 bases and J 0 bases; nucleotides not matched to a gene: 8. CDR3 nucleotide sequence: TGTGCCAGCAGTTCGACAGGGGCCGAAATCTCCTACGAGCAGTACTTC. It translates to CASSSTGAEISYEQYF.

The gene calls are TRBV28 and TRBJ2-1; D is possibly TRBD2 (6 bases). Germline CDR1 reads MDHEN; CDR2 reads SYDVKM. With 7 bases removed from V and 0 bases from J, the gap between germline ends came to 10 bases. The CDR3 is made up of 14 amino acids. This chain's CDR3 is CASTVADSYNEQFF. The CDR3, as DNA: TGTGCCAGCACCGTAGCGGACTCCTACAATGAGCAGTTCTTC.

This chain's CDR3 is CASSGRTYEQYF. In nucleotides, the CDR3 is TGTGCCAGTTCGGGACGGACCTACGAGCAGTACTTC. The chain has TRBV28 and TRBJ2-7; D may correspond to TRBD1 or TRBD2 (5 bases each). The length of the CDR3 is 12 residues. V was cut by 9 bases and J by 2 bases, with 11 bases left in between. Germline lookup yields CDR1 MDHEN and CDR2 SYDVKM.

The V and J genes are TRBV5-1 and TRBJ1-1, with TRBD1 identical over 7 bases. The CDR3 totals 13 residues. The V segment lost 1 base and the J segment 5 bases; nucleotides outside the gene matches: 2. Germline lookup yields CDR1 SGHRS and CDR2 YFSETQ. CDR3 DNA sequence: TGCGCCAGCAGCTTGATGGACAGGACTGAAGCTTTCTTT. Translating gives CASSLMDRTEAFF.

The V gene is TRBV13, the J gene TRBJ2-7, with TRBD2 matching 10 bases. Trimming cost V 8 bases and J 3 bases; bases outside gene matches: 4. Germline V CDR1 and CDR2: PRHDT, FYEKMQ (reference sequence). CDR3 size: 13 residues. CDR3 sequence (DNA): TGTGCCAGCGGGACTAGCGAAAACTACGAGCAGTACTTC. Protein: CASGTSENYEQYF. Full variable domain (outside the CDR3, taken from reference TRBV13 and TRBJ2-7): AAGVIQSPRHLIKEKRETATLKCYPIPRHDTVYWYQQGPGQDPQFLISFYEKMQSDKGSIPDRFSAQQFSDYHSELNMSSLELGDSALYFCASGTSENYEQYFGPGTRLTVT.